This TCR beta chain originates from a study of blood T cell repertoires in COVID-19. As for the study in general: Both acute and convalescent COVID-19 samples were obtained from the United States, Italy and Spain. PBMCs, B-cell-depleted T cells, or T cells provided the cDNA or gDNA that made up the material.

Original data processing: Reference gene primer amplification gave estimated nucleated cell counts. The table came from immunoSEQ multiplex PCR; TCRdb's copy has only in-frame clones and leaves some out. That table gives V, J and clone size, and the DNA gave D and trimming. The table shows some 140,000 clones, with roughly 80% occurring only once. The source of this sequence is a man aged 60-69 years who had recovered from COVID-19. Material: peripheral blood.

The CDR3 region has the DNA TGTGCCAGTAGTAAATCCGGACAGGGACCGGATACGCAGTATTTT. Its protein product is CASSKSGQGPDTQYF. The chain links TRBV19 to TRBJ2-3, with 8 bases fitting TRBD1. With V trimmed by 4 bases and J by 6 bases, 9 bases remained unmatched. The germline V gene encodes CDR1 LNHDA and CDR2 SQIVND (reference sequence). The CDR3 consists of 15 residues.